Listed below are T cell receptor beta chains from one sample, sequenced in a study of T-cell memory formation after mild COVID-19. A single record per CDR3 protein comes from TCRdb applying MiXCR to the 5' RACE reads. This sample carries 450,000 or so distinct CDR3 sequences, 15% to 25% of them seen once, and the ten largest clones take 7.5% to 9.5%. Sequenced material: PBMCs or a T cell subset sorted from them (not recorded which). All receptors come from an adult woman who had mild COVID-19 (a few samples of this study predate the infection). Cell type and time point are not known. Each CDR3 is given with its conserved first and last residue. Each record gives: J gene, V gene, D gene, clone size, CDR3 DNA, CDR3 protein. The D gene is left open where the match is weak. Size is stated for part of the rows, as once, few or many counts, or as a class when the clone is expanded.

>TRBJ1-4|TRBV7-8|TRBD1|NA
TGTGCCAGCAGCTTTTCGCAGGGGGTTGCAACTAATGAAAAACTGTTTTTT
CASSFSQGVATNEKLFF
>TRBJ1-1|TRBV6-5|NA|NA
TGTGCCAGCAGTTACGGCAGGAGCACTGAAGCTTTCTTT
CASSYGRSTEAFF
>TRBJ2-1|TRBV14|TRBD1|NA
TGTGCCAGCAGCCTCCGGGACAGGGGGTTTAGCTCCTACAATGAGCAGTTCTTC
CASSLRDRGFSSYNEQFF
>TRBJ2-7|TRBV5-1|TRBD1|NA
TGCGCCAGCACGCGGACAGGGGAGATGGGTGAGCAGTACTTC
CASTRTGEMGEQYF
>TRBJ2-3|TRBV6-6|NA|NA
TGTGCCAGCAGCTCACAGGGTTTTTGGACAGATACGCAGTATTTT
CASSSQGFWTDTQYF
>TRBJ2-2|TRBV4-1|NA|many
TGCGCCAGCAGCCTCCGGGGCACCGGGGAGCTGTTTTTT
CASSLRGTGELFF
>TRBJ2-1|TRBV6-4|TRBD1|NA
TGTGCCAGCAGCCTCGAGGGGGCCATCAATGAGCAGTTCTTC
CASSLEGAINEQFF
>TRBJ1-1|TRBV12-3/TRBV12-4|NA|NA
TGTGCCAGCAGCACCAGGGTGAGTGGGACTGAAGCTTTCTTT
CASSTRVSGTEAFF
>TRBJ1-2|TRBV4-3|TRBD1|NA
TGCGCCAGCAGCCAAGTCGCACAGGGGCTAGGCTACACCTTC
CASSQVAQGLGYTF
>TRBJ2-6|TRBV9|NA|NA
TGTGCCAGCAGCGCAGACAGGAGCTCTGGGGCCAACGTCCTGACTTTC
CASSADRSSGANVLTF
>TRBJ1-2|TRBV2|NA|NA
TGTGCCAGCAGGGCCCAGGGAGGTTCGGGCACCTTC
CASRAQGGSGTF
>TRBJ2-1|TRBV7-9|NA|NA
TGTGCCAGCAGCTTAGACGTTGGGGTCGAGCAGTTCTTC
CASSLDVGVEQFF
>TRBJ2-2|TRBV27|TRBD1|NA
TGTGCCAGCAGTTGGACAGGGATCGCCGGGGAGCTGTTTTTT
CASSWTGIAGELFF
>TRBJ2-7|TRBV4-2|NA|NA
TGTGCCAGCAGCCAAGATTGGCCGGATCTCAGCTCCTACGAGCAGTACTTC
CASSQDWPDLSSYEQYF
>TRBJ2-7|TRBV20-1|TRBD2|NA
TGCAGTGCTAGACCTGCTACTAGCGGGACCTCCTACGAGCAGTACTTC
CSARPATSGTSYEQYF
>TRBJ2-1|TRBV5-4|NA|few
TGTGCCAGCAGCTCTATCTTCCTCTCTACGGGCTCCTACAATGAGCAGTTCTTC
CASSSIFLSTGSYNEQFF
>TRBJ2-1|TRBV20-1|TRBD1|NA
TGCAGTGTTAAGAGGAAGGACAGGGCTTACAATGAGCAGTTCTTC
CSVKRKDRAYNEQFF
>TRBJ1-1|TRBV6-5|TRBD1|NA
TGTGCCAGCAGTCCACGGACAGGGCGTGAAGCTTTCTTT
CASSPRTGREAFF
>TRBJ2-3|TRBV29-1|NA|few
TGCAGCGTTCTCGACGGGTTCACAGATACGCAGTATTTT
CSVLDGFTDTQYF
>TRBJ2-5|TRBV6-5|TRBD2|NA
TGTGCCAGCTCGAGCGGGGGGAAGGAGACCCAGTACTTC
CASSSGGKETQYF
>TRBJ1-2|TRBV11-3|NA|NA
TGTGCCAGCAGCACCCGACAGGCCCCCTTGGATGGCTACACCTTC
CASSTRQAPLDGYTF
>TRBJ2-2|TRBV7-9|NA|NA
TGTGCCAGCAGCCCAGGTTATGCCATCGGGGGGGAGCTGTTTTTT
CASSPGYAIGGELFF
>TRBJ2-7|TRBV28|TRBD1|few
TGTGCCAGCAGTCCCTACGACAGGGACGATTCGAAGCAGTACTTC
CASSPYDRDDSKQYF
>TRBJ2-7|TRBV12-3/TRBV12-4|NA|NA
TGTGCCAGCAGTTTCTCCAATGGGTACGAGCAGTACTTC
CASSFSNGYEQYF
>TRBJ1-3|TRBV20-1|TRBD1|NA
TGCAGTGCTAGACTTAGATGGACAGGGAAGATATCTGGAAACACCATATATTTT
CSARLRWTGKISGNTIYF
>TRBJ2-5|TRBV5-1|TRBD2|NA
TGCGCCAGCAGCTTGGAAGGTAGCGGGAGGGCCTCATCGACCCAGTACTTC
CASSLEGSGRASSTQYF
>TRBJ2-2|TRBV14|NA|NA
TGTGCCAGCAGCCAAGTTCAAGACTTTACCGGGGAGCTGTTTTTT
CASSQVQDFTGELFF
>TRBJ1-1|TRBV18|NA|NA
TGTGCCAGCTCACCCAGACAGGAAATGAACACTGAAGCTTTCTTT
CASSPRQEMNTEAFF
>TRBJ2-5|TRBV7-2|NA|NA
TGTGCCAGCAGCTCAACATGGGCCGCCGAGACCCAGTACTTC
CASSSTWAAETQYF
>TRBJ2-1|TRBV6-2/TRBV6-3|TRBD2|few
TGTGCCAGCAGTTACGGCGGGAGTGTGAATGAGCAGTTCTTC
CASSYGGSVNEQFF
>TRBJ2-3|TRBV5-1|NA|NA
TGCGCCAGCAGCTCGACCTCAGGTATTGCGCAGTATTTT
CASSSTSGIAQYF
>TRBJ2-1|TRBV20-1|TRBD2|NA
TGCAGTGCTAGGTTAGCGGGGGGTGCCAAAGAGCAGTTCTTC
CSARLAGGAKEQFF
>TRBJ2-3|TRBV5-1|TRBD1|few
TGCGCCAGCAGCGGAGGAACAGGGGAGTTATCAGATACGCAGTATTTT
CASSGGTGELSDTQYF
>TRBJ2-7|TRBV20-1|NA|few
TGCAGTGCTAGTCCCGACAGCAACTCCTACGAGCAGTACTTC
CSASPDSNSYEQYF
>TRBJ2-7|TRBV29-1|NA|few
TGCAGCGTTGTAGTTGCGGGAACCTACGAGCAGTACTTC
CSVVVAGTYEQYF
>TRBJ1-1|TRBV14|NA|NA
TGTGCCAGCAGCCAAGTGCAGACGAACACTGAAGCTTTCTTT
CASSQVQTNTEAFF
>TRBJ1-3|TRBV10-3|NA|NA
TGTGCCATCAGTGAGTCACCGTCCTCTGGAAACACCATATATTTT
CAISESPSSGNTIYF
>TRBJ1-4|TRBV18|NA|NA
TGTGCCAGCTCACCGGGGAGCCTGGGTGAAAAACTGTTTTTT
CASSPGSLGEKLFF
>TRBJ2-7|TRBV6-1|NA|NA
TGTGCCAGCAGTGTCCCGACAGTGAGATCCTACGAGCAGTACTTC
CASSVPTVRSYEQYF
>TRBJ2-2|TRBV5-1|NA|NA
TGCGCCAGCAGCTTGGGTCCGGCGAACACCGGGGAGCTGTTTTTT
CASSLGPANTGELFF
>TRBJ2-1|TRBV6-6|NA|NA
TGTGCCAGCAGTTTACCCTACGACCTACAGTTCTTC
CASSLPYDLQFF
>TRBJ2-7|TRBV6-6|NA|NA
TGTGCCAGCAGCCTTACGACGGGGAACGAGCAGTACTTC
CASSLTTGNEQYF
>TRBJ2-7|TRBV7-8|NA|few
TGTGCCAGCAGCCGAAAGGGGACGCCTTCGGACGAGCAGTACTTC
CASSRKGTPSDEQYF
>TRBJ2-3|TRBV11-2|NA|few
TGTGCCAGCAGCTTCAACCGACACACCGGGGATACGCAGTATTTT
CASSFNRHTGDTQYF
>TRBJ1-2|TRBV30|NA|NA
TGTGCCTGGAGTGAACAGGCCCTCGGGTATGGCTACACCTTC
CAWSEQALGYGYTF
>TRBJ2-7|TRBV7-9|NA|NA
TGTGCCAGCAGCGATATCCACAGTACGGGGGAGCAGTACTTC
CASSDIHSTGEQYF
>TRBJ2-5|TRBV6-2/TRBV6-3|NA|NA
TGTGCCAGCAGTTCCGACTACCAAGAGACCCAGTACTTC
CASSSDYQETQYF
>TRBJ2-1|TRBV27|TRBD2|NA
TGTGCCAGCAGTCTGGGACTAGCGCCCAATGAGCAGTTCTTC
CASSLGLAPNEQFF
>TRBJ2-1|TRBV6-2/TRBV6-3|TRBD2|NA
TGTGCCAGCAGTTATCGGGTTCAGCGGGGCAATGAGCAGTTCTTC
CASSYRVQRGNEQFF
>TRBJ1-6|TRBV11-3|NA|few
TGTGCCAGCAGCTTATCACTGATTCGCTCCTATAATTCACCCCTCCACTTT
CASSLSLIRSYNSPLHF
>TRBJ1-1|TRBV24-1|TRBD1|NA
TGTGCCACCAGTTATACAGGGGCGCCCAACACTGAAGCTTTCTTT
CATSYTGAPNTEAFF
>TRBJ2-7|TRBV11-1|TRBD1|NA
TGTGCCACTCAGGGACAGGAGTCCTACGAGCAGTACTTC
CATQGQESYEQYF
>TRBJ1-1|TRBV15|NA|NA
TGTGCCACCAGCGCAGGGGCCGGGGGCACTGAAGCTTTCTTT
CATSAGAGGTEAFF